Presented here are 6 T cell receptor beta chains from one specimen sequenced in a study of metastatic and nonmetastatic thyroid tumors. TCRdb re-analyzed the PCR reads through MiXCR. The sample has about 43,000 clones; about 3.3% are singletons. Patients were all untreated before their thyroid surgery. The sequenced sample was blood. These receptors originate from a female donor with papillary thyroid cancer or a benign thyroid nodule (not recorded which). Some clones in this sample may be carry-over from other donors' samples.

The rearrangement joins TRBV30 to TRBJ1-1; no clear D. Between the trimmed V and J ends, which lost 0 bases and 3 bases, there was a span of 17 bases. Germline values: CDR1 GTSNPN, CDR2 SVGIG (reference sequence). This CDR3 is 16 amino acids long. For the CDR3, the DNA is TGTGCCTGGAGTGTATTCGTACGAGGGAGGGACACTGAAGCTTTCTTT. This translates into CAWSVFVRGRDTEAFF.

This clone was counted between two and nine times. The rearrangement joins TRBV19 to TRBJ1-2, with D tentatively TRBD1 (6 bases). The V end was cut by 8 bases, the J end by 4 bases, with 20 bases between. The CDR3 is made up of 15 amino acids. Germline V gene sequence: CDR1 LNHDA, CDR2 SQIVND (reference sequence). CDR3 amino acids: CASHAPTGPTYGYTF. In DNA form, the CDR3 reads TGTGCCAGTCATGCGCCGACAGGTCCGACCTATGGCTACACCTTC.

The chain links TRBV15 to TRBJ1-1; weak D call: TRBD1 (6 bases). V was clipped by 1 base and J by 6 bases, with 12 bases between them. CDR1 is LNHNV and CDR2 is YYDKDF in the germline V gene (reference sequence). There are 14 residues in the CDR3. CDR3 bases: TGTGCCACCAGCAGAGGACAGGCTTCTGCTGAAGCTTTCTTT. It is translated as CATSRGQASAEAFF.

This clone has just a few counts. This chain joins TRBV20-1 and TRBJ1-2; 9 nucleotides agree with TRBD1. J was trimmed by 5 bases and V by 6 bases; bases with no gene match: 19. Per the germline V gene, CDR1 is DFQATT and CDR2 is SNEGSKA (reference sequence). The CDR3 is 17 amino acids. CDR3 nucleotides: TGCAGTGCACTAACAGGGGGCGGGTTCATTGGTCGATATGGCTACACCTTC. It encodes CSALTGGGFIGRYGYTF.

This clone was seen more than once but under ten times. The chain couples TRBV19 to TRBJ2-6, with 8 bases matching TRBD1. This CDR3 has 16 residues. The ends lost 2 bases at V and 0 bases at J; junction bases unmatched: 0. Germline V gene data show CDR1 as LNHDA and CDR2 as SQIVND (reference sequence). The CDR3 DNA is TGTGCCAGTAGTATAACAGGGGGCTCTGGGGCCAACGTCCTGACTTTC. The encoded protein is CASSITGGSGANVLTF.

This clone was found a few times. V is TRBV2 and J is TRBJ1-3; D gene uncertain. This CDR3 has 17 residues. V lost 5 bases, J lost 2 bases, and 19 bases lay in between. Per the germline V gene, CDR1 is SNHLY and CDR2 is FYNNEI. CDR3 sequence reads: CASSLSVIWQAGNTIYF. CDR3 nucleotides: TGTGCCAGCAGTTTGTCAGTCATATGGCAGGCTGGAAACACCATATATTTT. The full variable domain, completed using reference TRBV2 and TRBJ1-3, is EPEVTQTPSHQVTQMGQEVILRCVPISNHLYFYWYRQILGQKVEFLVSFYNNEISEKSEIFDDQFSVERPDGSNFTLKIRSTKLEDSAMYFCASSLSVIWQAGNTIYFGEGSWLTVV.